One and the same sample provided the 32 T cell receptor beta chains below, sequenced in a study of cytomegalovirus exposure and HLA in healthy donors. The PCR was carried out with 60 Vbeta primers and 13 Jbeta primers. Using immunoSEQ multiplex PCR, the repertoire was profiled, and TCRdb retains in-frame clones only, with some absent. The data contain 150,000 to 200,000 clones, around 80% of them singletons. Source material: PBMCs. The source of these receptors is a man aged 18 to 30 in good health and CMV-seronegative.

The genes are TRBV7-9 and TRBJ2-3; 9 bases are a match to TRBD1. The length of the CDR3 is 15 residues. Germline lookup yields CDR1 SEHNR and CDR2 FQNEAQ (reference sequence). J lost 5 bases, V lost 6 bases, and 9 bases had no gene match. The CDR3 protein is CASSYRGQFGDTQYF. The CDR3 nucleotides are TGTGCCAGCAGTTACAGGGGGCAGTTTGGAGATACGCAGTATTTT.

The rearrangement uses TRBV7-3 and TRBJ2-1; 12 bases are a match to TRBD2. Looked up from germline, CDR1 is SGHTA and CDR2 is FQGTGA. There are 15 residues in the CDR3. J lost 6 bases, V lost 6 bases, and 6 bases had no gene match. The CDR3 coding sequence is TGTGCCAGCAGTCGGACTAGCGGGACCCTCAATGAGCAGTTCTTC. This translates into CASSRTSGTLNEQFF.

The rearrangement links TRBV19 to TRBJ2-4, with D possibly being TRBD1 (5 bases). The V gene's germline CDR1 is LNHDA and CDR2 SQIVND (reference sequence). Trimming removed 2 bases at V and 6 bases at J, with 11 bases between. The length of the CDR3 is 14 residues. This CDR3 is CASSIRQTLNIQYF. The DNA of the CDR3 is TGTGCCAGTAGTATACGACAGACGTTAAACATTCAGTACTTC.

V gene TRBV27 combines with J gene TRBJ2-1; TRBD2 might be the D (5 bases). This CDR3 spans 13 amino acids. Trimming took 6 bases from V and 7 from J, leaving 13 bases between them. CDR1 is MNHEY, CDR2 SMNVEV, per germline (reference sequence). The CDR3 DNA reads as TGTGCCAGCAGCAAGGACTGGTTTAATGAGCAGTTCTTC. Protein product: CASSKDWFNEQFF.

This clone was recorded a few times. CDR3 protein: CASSTRWGRQVAYEQYF. The CDR3 DNA sequence: TGTGCCAGCAGCACTAGATGGGGTAGGCAGGTCGCCTACGAGCAGTACTTC. V usage is TRBV11-3 and J usage is TRBJ2-7; the D gene is possibly TRBD2 (5 bases). Germline assignment: CDR1 SGHNT and CDR2 YENEEA. Trimming took 5 bases from V and 2 from J, leaving 22 bases between them. This CDR3 has 17 residues.

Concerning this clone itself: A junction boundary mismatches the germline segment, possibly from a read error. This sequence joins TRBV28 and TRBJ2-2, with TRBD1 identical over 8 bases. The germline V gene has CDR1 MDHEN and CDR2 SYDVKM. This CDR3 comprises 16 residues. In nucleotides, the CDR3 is TGTGCCAGCAGTTCGCAGACAGGGGCGAACACCGGGGAGCTGCTTTTT. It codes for CASSSQTGANTGELLF. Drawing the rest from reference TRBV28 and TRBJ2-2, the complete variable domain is DVKVTQSSRYLVKRTGEKVFLECVQDMDHENMFWYRQDPGLGLRLIYFSYDVKMKEKGDIPEGYSVSREKKERFSLILESASTNQTSMYLCASSSQTGANTGELLFGEGSRLTVL.

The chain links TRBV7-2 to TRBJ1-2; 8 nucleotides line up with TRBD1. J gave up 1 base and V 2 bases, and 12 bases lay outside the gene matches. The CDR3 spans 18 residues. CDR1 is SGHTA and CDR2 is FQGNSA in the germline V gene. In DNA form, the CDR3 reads TGTGCCAGCAGCTTACTGAGACAGGGGCGACACAATAACTATGGCTACACCTTC. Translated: CASSLLRQGRHNNYGYTF.

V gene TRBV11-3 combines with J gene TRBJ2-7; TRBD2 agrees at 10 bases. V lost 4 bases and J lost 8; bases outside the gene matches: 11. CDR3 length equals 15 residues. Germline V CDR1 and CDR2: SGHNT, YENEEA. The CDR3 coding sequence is TGTGCCAGCAGCTCAGGACTAGCGGATAGGGAGAAGCAGTACTTC. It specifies CASSSGLADREKQYF.

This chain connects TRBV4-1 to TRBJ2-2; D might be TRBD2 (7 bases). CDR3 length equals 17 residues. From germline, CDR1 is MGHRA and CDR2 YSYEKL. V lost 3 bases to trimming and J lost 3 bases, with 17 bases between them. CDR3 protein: CASSHVKGGRDTGELFF. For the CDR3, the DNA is TGCGCCAGCAGCCATGTGAAGGGGGGGCGCGACACCGGGGAGCTGTTTTTT.

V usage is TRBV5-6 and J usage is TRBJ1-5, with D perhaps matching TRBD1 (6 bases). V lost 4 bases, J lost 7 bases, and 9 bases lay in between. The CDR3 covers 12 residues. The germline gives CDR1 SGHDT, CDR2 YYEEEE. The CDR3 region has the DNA TGTGCCAGCAGCATTGGGGGCCAGCCCCAGCATTTT. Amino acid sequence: CASSIGGQPQHF.

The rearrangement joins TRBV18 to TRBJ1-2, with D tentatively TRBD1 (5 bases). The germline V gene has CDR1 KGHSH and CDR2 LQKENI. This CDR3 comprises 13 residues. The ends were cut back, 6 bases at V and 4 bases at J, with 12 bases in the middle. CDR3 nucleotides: TGTGCCAGCTCTCCGGATAGGGGCTATGGCTACACCTTC. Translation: CASSPDRGYGYTF. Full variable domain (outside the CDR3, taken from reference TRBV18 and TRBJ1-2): NAGVMQNPRHLVRRRGQEARLRCSPMKGHSHVYWYRQLPEEGLKFMVYLQKENIIDESGMPKERFSAEFPKEGPSILRIQQVVRGDSAAYFCASSPDRGYGYTFGSGTRLTVV.

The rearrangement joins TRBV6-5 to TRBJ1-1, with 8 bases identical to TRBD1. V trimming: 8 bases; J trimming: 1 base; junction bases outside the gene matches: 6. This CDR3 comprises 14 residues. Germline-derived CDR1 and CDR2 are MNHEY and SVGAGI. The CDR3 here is CASCPGGTNTEAFF. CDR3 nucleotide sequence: TGTGCCAGCTGCCCAGGGGGCACGAACACTGAAGCTTTCTTT.

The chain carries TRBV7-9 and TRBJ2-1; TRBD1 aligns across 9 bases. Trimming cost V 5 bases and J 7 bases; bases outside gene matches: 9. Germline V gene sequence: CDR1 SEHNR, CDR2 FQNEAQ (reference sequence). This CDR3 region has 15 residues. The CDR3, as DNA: TGTGCCAGCAGCCCCCCCGGGACAGGGAAGAATGAGCAGTTCTTC. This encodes CASSPPGTGKNEQFF.

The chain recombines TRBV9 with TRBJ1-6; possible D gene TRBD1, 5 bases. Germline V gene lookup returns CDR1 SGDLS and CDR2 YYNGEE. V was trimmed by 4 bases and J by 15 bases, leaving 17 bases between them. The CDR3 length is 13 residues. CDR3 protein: CASSTRGLGLLHF. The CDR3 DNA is TGTGCCAGCAGCACCCGGGGGTTGGGCCTCCTCCACTTT.

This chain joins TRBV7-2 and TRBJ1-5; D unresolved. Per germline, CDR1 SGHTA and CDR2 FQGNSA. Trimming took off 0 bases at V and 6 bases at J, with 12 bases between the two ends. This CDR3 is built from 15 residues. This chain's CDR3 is CASSLAGVVGQPQHF. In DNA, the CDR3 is TGTGCCAGCAGCTTAGCCGGGGTTGTCGGTCAGCCCCAGCATTTT. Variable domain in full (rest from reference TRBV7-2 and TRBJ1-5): GAGVSQSPSNKVTEKGKDVELRCDPISGHTALYWYRQSLGQGLEFLIYFQGNSAPDKSGLPSDRFSAERTGGSVSTLTIQRTQQEDSAVYLCASSLAGVVGQPQHFGDGTRLSIL.

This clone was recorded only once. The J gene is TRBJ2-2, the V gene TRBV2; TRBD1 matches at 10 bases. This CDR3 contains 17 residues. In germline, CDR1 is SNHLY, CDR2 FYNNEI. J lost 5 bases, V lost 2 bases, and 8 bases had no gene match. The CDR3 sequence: CASSESATGGRTGELFF. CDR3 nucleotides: TGTGCCAGCAGTGAATCTGCGACAGGGGGCCGGACCGGGGAGCTGTTTTTT.

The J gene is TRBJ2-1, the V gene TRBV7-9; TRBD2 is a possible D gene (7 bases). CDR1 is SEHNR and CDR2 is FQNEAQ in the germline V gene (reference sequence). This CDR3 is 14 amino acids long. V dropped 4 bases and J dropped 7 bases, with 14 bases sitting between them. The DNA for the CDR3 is TGTGCCAGCAGCTGGGGGGGGCTGGGTAATGAGCAGTTCTTC. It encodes CASSWGGLGNEQFF.

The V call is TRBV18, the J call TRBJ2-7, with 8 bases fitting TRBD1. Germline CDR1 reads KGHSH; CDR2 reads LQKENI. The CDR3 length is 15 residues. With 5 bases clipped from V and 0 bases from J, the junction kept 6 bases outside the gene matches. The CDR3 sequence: CASSYGQGFSYEQYF. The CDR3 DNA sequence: TGTGCCAGCTCATACGGACAGGGATTCTCCTACGAGCAGTACTTC.

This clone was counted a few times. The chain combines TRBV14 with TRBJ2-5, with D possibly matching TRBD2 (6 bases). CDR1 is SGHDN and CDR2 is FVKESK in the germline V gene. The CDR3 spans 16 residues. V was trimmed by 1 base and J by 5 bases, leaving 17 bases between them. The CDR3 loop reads CASSQVTGLRRETQYF. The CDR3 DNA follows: TGTGCCAGCAGCCAAGTCACGGGACTGCGGAGGGAGACCCAGTACTTC.

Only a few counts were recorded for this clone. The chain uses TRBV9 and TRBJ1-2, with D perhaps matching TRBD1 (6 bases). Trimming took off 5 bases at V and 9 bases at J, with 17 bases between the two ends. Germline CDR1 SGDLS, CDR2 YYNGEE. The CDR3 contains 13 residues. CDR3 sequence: CASRELQGWRYTF. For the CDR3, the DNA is TGTGCCAGCAGGGAATTACAGGGTTGGCGCTACACCTTC. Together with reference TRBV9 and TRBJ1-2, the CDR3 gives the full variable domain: DSGVTQTPKHLITATGQRVTLRCSPRSGDLSVYWYQQSLDQGLQFLIQYYNGEERAKGNILERFSAQQFPDLHSELNLSSLELGDSALYFCASRELQGWRYTFGSGTRLTVV.

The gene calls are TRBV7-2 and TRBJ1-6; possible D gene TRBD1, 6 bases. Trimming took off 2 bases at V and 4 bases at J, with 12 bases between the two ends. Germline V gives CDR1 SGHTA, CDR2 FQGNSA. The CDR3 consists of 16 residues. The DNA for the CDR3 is TGTGCCAGCAGCTTATCGGACAGCTCATATAATTCACCCCTCCACTTT. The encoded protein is CASSLSDSSYNSPLHF.

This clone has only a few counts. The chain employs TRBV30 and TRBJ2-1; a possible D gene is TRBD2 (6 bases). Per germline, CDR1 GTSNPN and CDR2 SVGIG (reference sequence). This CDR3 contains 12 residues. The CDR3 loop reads CATGDSYNEQFF. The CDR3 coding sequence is TGTGCTACGGGAGACTCCTACAATGAGCAGTTCTTC.

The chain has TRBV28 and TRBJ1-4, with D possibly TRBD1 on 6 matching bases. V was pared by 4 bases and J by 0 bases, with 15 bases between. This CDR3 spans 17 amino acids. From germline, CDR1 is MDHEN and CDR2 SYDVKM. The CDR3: CASSSIRQAATNEKLFF. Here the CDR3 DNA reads TGTGCCAGCAGTTCGATACGACAGGCAGCAACTAATGAAAAACTGTTTTTT. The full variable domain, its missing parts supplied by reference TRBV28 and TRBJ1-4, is DVKVTQSSRYLVKRTGEKVFLECVQDMDHENMFWYRQDPGLGLRLIYFSYDVKMKEKGDIPEGYSVSREKKERFSLILESASTNQTSMYLCASSSIRQAATNEKLFFGSGTQLSVL.

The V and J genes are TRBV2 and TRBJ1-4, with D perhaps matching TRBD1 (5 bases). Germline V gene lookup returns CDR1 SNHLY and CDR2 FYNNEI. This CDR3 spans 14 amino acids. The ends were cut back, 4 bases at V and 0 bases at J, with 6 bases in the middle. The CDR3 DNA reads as TGTGCCAGCAGTGGGGGCGCAACTAATGAAAAACTGTTTTTT. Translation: CASSGGATNEKLFF. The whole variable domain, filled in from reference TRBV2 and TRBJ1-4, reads EPEVTQTPSHQVTQMGQEVILRCVPISNHLYFYWYRQILGQKVEFLVSFYNNEISEKSEIFDDQFSVERPDGSNFTLKIRSTKLEDSAMYFCASSGGATNEKLFFGSGTQLSVL.

The CDR3 nucleotides are TGTGCCAGCAACGGGGGAGTAACTACGGAGACCCAGTACTTC. Translating it yields CASNGGVTTETQYF. This chain uses TRBV9 with TRBJ2-5; TRBD2 is a possible D gene (6 bases). CDR3 size: 14 residues. Germline V CDR1 and CDR2: SGDLS, YYNGEE. Trimming pared 6 bases from V and 5 bases from J, leaving 17 bases between.

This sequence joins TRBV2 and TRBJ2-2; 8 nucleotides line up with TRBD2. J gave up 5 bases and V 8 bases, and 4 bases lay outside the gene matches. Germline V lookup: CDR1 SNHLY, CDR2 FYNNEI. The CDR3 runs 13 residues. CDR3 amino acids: CASLREGTGELFF. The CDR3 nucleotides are TGTGCCAGCCTACGGGAGGGTACCGGGGAGCTGTTTTTT.

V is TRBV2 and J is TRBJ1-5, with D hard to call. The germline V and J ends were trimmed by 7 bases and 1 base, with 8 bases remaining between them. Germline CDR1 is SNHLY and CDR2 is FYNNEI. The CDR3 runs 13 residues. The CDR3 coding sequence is TGTGCCAGCAACGGGGAAAGCAATCAGCCCCAGCATTTT. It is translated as CASNGESNQPQHF.

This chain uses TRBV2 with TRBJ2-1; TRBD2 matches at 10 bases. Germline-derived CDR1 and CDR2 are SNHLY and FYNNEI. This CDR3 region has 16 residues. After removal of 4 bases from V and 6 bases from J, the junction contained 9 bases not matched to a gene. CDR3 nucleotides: TGTGCCAGCAGTGTAATAGAGCGGGGGGGCCTCAATGAGCAGTTCTTC. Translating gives CASSVIERGGLNEQFF.

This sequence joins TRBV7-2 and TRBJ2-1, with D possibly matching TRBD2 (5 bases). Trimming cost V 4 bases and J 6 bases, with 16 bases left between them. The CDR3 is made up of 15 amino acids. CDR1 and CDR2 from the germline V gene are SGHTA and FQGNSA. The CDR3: CASSSGLQRSNEQFF. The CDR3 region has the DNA TGTGCCAGCAGCTCCGGCCTTCAGCGGTCCAATGAGCAGTTCTTC.

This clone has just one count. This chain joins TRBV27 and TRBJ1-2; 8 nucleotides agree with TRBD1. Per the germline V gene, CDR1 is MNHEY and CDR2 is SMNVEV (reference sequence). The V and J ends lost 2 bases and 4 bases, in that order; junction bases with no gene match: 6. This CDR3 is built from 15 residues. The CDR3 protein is CASSLGQGVSYGYTF. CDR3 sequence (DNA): TGTGCCAGCAGTTTAGGACAGGGAGTGTCCTATGGCTACACCTTC.

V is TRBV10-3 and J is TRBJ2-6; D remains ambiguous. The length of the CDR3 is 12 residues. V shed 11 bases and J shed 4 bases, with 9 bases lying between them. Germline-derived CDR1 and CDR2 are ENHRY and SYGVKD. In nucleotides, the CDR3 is TGTGCCGTGACTGACGGGGCCAACGTCCTGACTTTC. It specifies CAVTDGANVLTF.

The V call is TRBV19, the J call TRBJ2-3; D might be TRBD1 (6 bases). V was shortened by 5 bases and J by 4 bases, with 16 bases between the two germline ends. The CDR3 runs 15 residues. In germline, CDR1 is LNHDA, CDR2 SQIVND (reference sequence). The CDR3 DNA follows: TGTGCCAGTAGTCCCGGACAGCAACGGGCAGATACGCAGTATTTT. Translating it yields CASSPGQQRADTQYF.